The present TCR beta chain was sequenced within a study of T cell repertoires in cytomegalovirus infection (dated by TCRdb to about 2019). Study-wide context: Donor HLA type was relevant to the analysis, as public TCR beta signatures indicated carriage of CMV infection together with the matching HLA type.

Broad study findings and their caveats: Cumulative frequency of public TCR beta family members discriminated carriers of CMV infection plus the relevant HLA type in this cohort and an independent approximately 360-donor cohort. The ex vivo response was dominated by HLA-C-restricted CMV-specific TCR beta clonotypes, which also provided the single most frequent clonotype in two of eight donors.

The sequencer listed for this sample is Illumina HiSeq 1500. Using fastp at Q25 and MiXCR, TCRdb reprocessed the public reads and kept productive beta chains. Merged by CDR3 protein, the rows form single entries marked with the most common genes and DNA. This sample has some 300,000 distinct CDR3 sequences in its table, and roughly 9.3% of those were observed once. More than 2.5% of the sample rests with the top ten. This clonotype showed up many times. Its recognized antigen is unknown. No much larger clone is present one base from it, and per-base qualities are unavailable. V has 7 bases trimmed and J has 5 bases trimmed; junction bases matching no gene number 10. CDR1 DFQATT and CDR2 SNEGSKA are derived from the germline V gene (reference sequence). The CDR3, cysteine through phenylalanine, is 13 amino acids long. Only CDR3 DNA is held: 39 bases, read in frame from base 1.

Sequenced: PBMCs. The TCR originated in a human donor in good health (CMV status not recorded). Some clones in this sample may be carry-over from other donors' samples. This chain is built from TRBV20-1 and TRBJ2-5, and TRBD2 aligns with 7 junction nucleotides. The nucleotide sequence reads TGCAGTGTGAGCACGAGCGGGGCTGAGACCCAGTACTTC. Its coded protein is CSVSTSGAETQYF.